The entry that follows covers one T cell receptor beta chain sequence. Its antigen is not identified. Primers for the PCR totalled 60 Vbeta and 13 Jbeta. TCRdb's copy holds only in-frame clones and misses some; the assay was immunoSEQ multiplex PCR. Of 250,000 to 350,000 clones detected, about 90% appear once; the ten largest clones hold around 2.1%. The entry originates in a study of cytomegalovirus exposure and HLA in healthy donors. Background on the study: The Caucasian-associated ancestry cluster held around 81% of roughly 370 genotyped donors.

Study-level findings and limits: Many donors carried some public TCRs, although rarity characterized most TCR sequences. V- and J-gene trimming of TCR beta was linked (in a later analysis) to a missense DCLRE1C variant.

Whereas donors were nominally healthy upon sampling, unrecorded immune exposures were probable. Trimming cost V 0 bases and J 7 bases, with 15 bases left between them. Germline V gene lookup returns CDR1 GTSNPN and CDR2 SVGIG (reference sequence). The CDR3 loop spans 15 amino acids. The sequence came from a woman between 18 and 29 years old in good health and CMV-seronegative. Sequenced material: PBMCs. The gene calls are TRBV30 and TRBJ1-4; D is undetermined. CDR3 protein: CAWSVPRLTGEKLFF. CDR3 DNA: TGTGCCTGGAGTGTACCTAGGTTAACTGGTGAAAAACTGTTTTTT.